A selection of T cell receptor beta chains follows, all from one sample in a study of naive and memory T cell subsets. Via MiXCR, TCRdb re-called the UMI-ligation and nested PCR reads, giving one row per CDR3 protein. The data show over 100,000 distinct CDR3 sequences, with over 30% seen just once and about 1% held by the top ten. Sequenced input: central memory CD4+ T cells from blood. The receptors come from a human donor in good health. Both conserved end residues are part of each CDR3. The D gene is left open where the match is weak. Size tells how often a clone was seen (once, few, many) or the class of an expanded clone, and some rows leave it out.

clone size	J gene	D gene	V gene	CDR3 protein	CDR3 DNA
NA	TRBJ1-1	NA	TRBV28	CASSLGTGVYTEAFF	TGTGCCAGCAGTTTAGGCACAGGCGTATATACTGAAGCTTTCTTT
many	TRBJ2-3	NA	TRBV12-3/TRBV12-4	CASSLSGVDGTDTQYF	TGTGCCAGCAGTCTAAGCGGAGTGGATGGTACAGATACGCAGTATTTT
few	TRBJ2-7	TRBD2	TRBV28	CASWKLAGGGEQYF	TGTGCCAGCTGGAAACTAGCGGGAGGTGGCGAGCAGTACTTC
NA	TRBJ1-3	NA	TRBV20-1	CSARQPSGNTIYF	TGCAGTGCTAGACAGCCCTCTGGAAACACCATATATTTT
once	TRBJ2-1	NA	TRBV28	CASSRRLSPRMNEQFF	TGTGCCAGCAGCCGCCGGCTTTCCCCGCGGATGAATGAGCAGTTCTTC
few	TRBJ2-3	NA	TRBV7-2	CASSLQGDTQYF	TGTGCCAGCAGCTTACAGGGGGATACGCAGTATTTT
NA	TRBJ2-3	NA	TRBV28	CASSSLSGSGLSDTQYF	TGTGCCAGCAGTTCCCTGTCGGGTAGCGGCTTGTCAGATACGCAGTATTTT
few	TRBJ1-1	NA	TRBV7-9	CASRPTGTRNTEAFF	TGTGCCAGCAGGCCAACCGGGACACGGAACACTGAAGCTTTCTTT
NA	TRBJ1-1	TRBD1	TRBV20-1	CSARVLTGVGAFF	TGCAGTGCTAGAGTTCTGACAGGGGTAGGAGCTTTCTTT
once	TRBJ1-2	NA	TRBV7-9	CASSSNQGYGYTF	TGTGCCAGCAGCTCGAACCAGGGGTATGGCTACACCTTC
few	TRBJ1-1	NA	TRBV20-1	CSALPYTEAFF	TGCAGTGCCCTACCTTACACTGAAGCTTTCTTT
NA	TRBJ2-7	TRBD2	TRBV11-1	CASSRTSGRAYEQYF	TGTGCCAGCAGCCGGACTAGCGGGAGGGCCTACGAGCAGTACTTC
NA	TRBJ2-5	TRBD1	TRBV28	CASSVGTGETQYF	TGTGCCAGCAGTGTGGGGACAGGAGAGACCCAGTACTTC
few	TRBJ1-1	NA	TRBV7-9	CASSFGTGTEAFF	TGTGCCAGCAGCTTCGGGACCGGTACTGAAGCTTTCTTT
many	TRBJ2-1	TRBD2	TRBV28	CASMTSGVGGSEQFF	TGTGCCAGCATGACTAGCGGAGTAGGAGGTAGTGAGCAGTTCTTC
few	TRBJ2-1	TRBD2	TRBV11-3	CASSFPDSGRQFF	TGTGCCAGCAGCTTCCCAGATAGCGGGAGGCAATTCTTC
NA	TRBJ1-1	TRBD1	TRBV19	CATDTPRKGAQGNTEAFF	TGTGCCACCGACACCCCAAGGAAGGGGGCTCAGGGGAACACTGAAGCTTTCTTT
NA	TRBJ2-5	NA	TRBV5-6	CASSSDTRGTETQYF	TGTGCCAGCAGCTCCGATACCAGGGGAACGGAGACCCAGTACTTC
many	TRBJ2-7	NA	TRBV12-3/TRBV12-4	CASSSPSGVGEQYF	TGTGCCAGCAGTTCCCCCTCAGGGGTCGGCGAGCAGTACTTC
NA	TRBJ2-3	TRBD2	TRBV6-6	CASRAQLAGVTTDTQYF	TGTGCCAGCAGAGCCCAACTAGCGGGAGTGACCACAGATACGCAGTATTTT
NA	TRBJ1-6	NA	TRBV20-1	CSARTGVSSYNSPLHF	TGCAGTGCTAGAACCGGGGTCAGCTCCTATAATTCACCCCTCCACTTT
NA	TRBJ2-1	NA	TRBV11-2	CASSFGLGYNEQFF	TGTGCCAGCAGCTTCGGATTAGGCTACAATGAGCAGTTCTTC
NA	TRBJ2-2	TRBD2	TRBV6-2/TRBV6-3	CASSSTRGERTTGELFF	TGTGCCAGCAGTTCCACCCGGGGGGAGAGGACGACCGGGGAGCTGTTTTTT
NA	TRBJ1-4	NA	TRBV14	CASSQDHAVPTNEKLFF	TGTGCCAGCAGCCAAGATCATGCCGTCCCAACTAATGAAAAACTGTTTTTT
few	TRBJ1-4	NA	TRBV20-1	CSAQPKQGLEKLFF	TGCAGTGCTCAACCGAAACAGGGCCTGGAAAAACTGTTTTTT
NA	TRBJ1-6	NA	TRBV20-1	CSAQYREDSPLHF	TGCAGTGCCCAATACAGGGAGGATTCACCCCTCCACTTT
few	TRBJ2-4	TRBD1	TRBV7-9	CASSLADRVGIQYF	TGTGCCAGCAGCTTAGCGGACAGGGTTGGCATTCAGTACTTC
NA	TRBJ2-1	TRBD1	TRBV20-1	CSARGGTGRYNEQFF	TGCAGTGCTAGGGGAGGGACAGGGAGGTACAATGAGCAGTTCTTC
few	TRBJ2-7	NA	TRBV24-1	CATSDFDDEQYF	TGTGCCACCAGTGATTTCGACGACGAGCAGTACTTC